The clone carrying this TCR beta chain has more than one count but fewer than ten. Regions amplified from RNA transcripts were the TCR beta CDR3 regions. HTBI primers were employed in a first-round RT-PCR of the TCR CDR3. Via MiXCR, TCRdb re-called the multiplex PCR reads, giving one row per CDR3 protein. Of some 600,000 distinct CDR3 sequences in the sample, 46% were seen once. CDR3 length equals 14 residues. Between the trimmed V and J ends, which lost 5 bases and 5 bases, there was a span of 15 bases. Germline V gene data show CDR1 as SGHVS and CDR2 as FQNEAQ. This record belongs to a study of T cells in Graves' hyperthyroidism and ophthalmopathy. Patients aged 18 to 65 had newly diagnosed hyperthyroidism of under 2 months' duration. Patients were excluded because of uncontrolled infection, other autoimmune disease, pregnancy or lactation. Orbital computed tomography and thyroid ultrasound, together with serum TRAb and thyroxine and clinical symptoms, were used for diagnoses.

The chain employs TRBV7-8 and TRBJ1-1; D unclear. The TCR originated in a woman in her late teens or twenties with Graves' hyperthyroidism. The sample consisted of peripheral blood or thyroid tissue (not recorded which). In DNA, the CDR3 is TGTGCCAGCAGCATCACCCGTAGGGAGACTGAAGCTTTCTTT. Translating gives CASSITRRETEAFF.